Listed below are T cell receptor beta chains from one sample, sequenced in a study of blood T cell repertoires in COVID-19. Measured with immunoSEQ multiplex PCR; TCRdb has only the in-frame clones, and not every one. The table includes 400,000 to 450,000 clones, 70% to 90% detected once. Material: peripheral blood. The origin of the receptors is a young man with COVID-19, enrolled during active disease. The CDR3 runs from the conserved cysteine through the conserved F or W. The order of the fields is CDR3 DNA, CDR3 protein, D gene, V gene, clone size, J gene. A D gene is named only where the DNA matches it firmly. Only part of the rows carry a size: once, few, many, or a class if the clone is expanded.

TGTGCCAGCAGCTTAGGGGGATACAGGGGCGCGGACGAGCAGTACTTC | CASSLGGYRGADEQYF | TRBD1 | TRBV11-3 | . | TRBJ2-7
TGTGCCAGCAGTCCCACCCTACATTCACCCCTCCACTTT | CASSPTLHSPLHF | . | TRBV27 | few | TRBJ1-6
TGTGCCAGCAGCTTCAAAGAGACCCAGTACTTC | CASSFKETQYF | . | TRBV7-3 | . | TRBJ2-5
TGCGCCAGCAGCCAAGCTACGGGAAATTCACCCCTCCACTTT | CASSQATGNSPLHF | . | TRBV4-1 | . | TRBJ1-6
TGTGCCAGCAGTCAAACTAGCGGGCAAACCTACGAGCAGTACTTC | CASSQTSGQTYEQYF | TRBD2 | TRBV27 | . | TRBJ2-7
TGTGCCAGCAGCGCATCGGACAGGGGATCTGAAGCTTTCTTT | CASSASDRGSEAFF | TRBD1 | TRBV7-9 | . | TRBJ1-1
TGTGCCAGCAGTTTATTTAGGACAGATGAAGCTTTCTTT | CASSLFRTDEAFF | . | TRBV12-3/TRBV12-4 | . | TRBJ1-1
TGCGCCAGCAGCTCTGGGACAGCCCCCTACGAGCAGTACTTC | CASSSGTAPYEQYF | TRBD1 | TRBV5-1 | . | TRBJ2-7
TGCGCCAGCGAGGCTAGCCCACTTTCTAACAATGAGCAGTTCTTC | CASEASPLSNNEQFF | . | TRBV5-1 | . | TRBJ2-1
TGCAGTGCAATCGGTAATGAGCAGTTCTTC | CSAIGNEQFF | . | TRBV20-1 | . | TRBJ2-1
TGTGCCAGCAGCCTACCGGTCGGCAGGGTCCACGAGCAGTACTTC | CASSLPVGRVHEQYF | . | TRBV7-2 | . | TRBJ2-7
TGTGCCAGCAGCCCCTTCGGGGTAGAGACCCAGTACTTC | CASSPFGVETQYF | . | TRBV7-9 | once | TRBJ2-5
TGTGCCTGGAGTGGGGTCGGGACAGGGGCCACGGTGGATAGCTCTGGGGCCAACGTCCTGACTTTC | CAWSGVGTGATVDSSGANVLTF | TRBD1 | TRBV30 | once | TRBJ2-6
TGTGCCAGCAGTGTCAACAGGGGGCAAGGGGCCGGGGAGCTGTTTTTT | CASSVNRGQGAGELFF | TRBD1 | TRBV6-1 | once | TRBJ2-2
TGCGCCAGCAGCTTGGACAGGGCCGGTACTGAAGCTTTCTTT | CASSLDRAGTEAFF | . | TRBV5-1 | . | TRBJ1-1
TGTGCCAGCAGCCCGATGTTGAAGAGGGAGACCCAGTACTTC | CASSPMLKRETQYF | . | TRBV3-1/TRBV3-2 | . | TRBJ2-5
TGTGCCAGCTCACCAACACACGAGCAGTACTTC | CASSPTHEQYF | . | TRBV18 | . | TRBJ2-7
TGTGCCAGCTCAGTGACAGGGGTTGGAAATTCACCCCTCCACTTT | CASSVTGVGNSPLHF | TRBD1 | TRBV18 | . | TRBJ1-6
TGCGCCAGCAGGGGGGCAGCTGGGGCCAACGTCCTGACTTTC | CASRGAAGANVLTF | . | TRBV10-2 | . | TRBJ2-6
TGTGCCATCAGCGAGACAGGAAGGGTTTACGAGCAGTACTTC | CAISETGRVYEQYF | . | TRBV10-3 | once | TRBJ2-7
TGTGCCAGCAGCGTACGGGACAGGGGGCCCTACGAGCAGTACTTC | CASSVRDRGPYEQYF | TRBD1 | TRBV7-9 | . | TRBJ2-7
TGTGCCAGCAGCTTAAGCTTCGCGAACACCGGGGAGCTGTTTTTT | CASSLSFANTGELFF | . | TRBV11-3 | . | TRBJ2-2
TGTGCCAGCAGCTTGTTTCCCGGTAGTCTCGGTGAGCAGTTCTTC | CASSLFPGSLGEQFF | . | TRBV7-3 | . | TRBJ2-1
TGTGCCAGTAGCCCGAGGGACAGGTCTAGCACAGATACGCAGTATTTT | CASSPRDRSSTDTQYF | TRBD1 | TRBV19 | . | TRBJ2-3
TGCGCCAGCAGTCGAACAGGAAGGACCGGGGAGCTGTTTTTT | CASSRTGRTGELFF | . | TRBV5-1 | . | TRBJ2-2
TGTGCCAGCAGCTTGCTTACAGAGACGCTTGAAGCTTTCTTT | CASSLLTETLEAFF | . | TRBV5-4 | . | TRBJ1-1
TGCGCCAGCAGCTTACAGGGGGGCACAGATACGCAGTATTTT | CASSLQGGTDTQYF | TRBD1 | TRBV5-1 | . | TRBJ2-3
TGTGCCAGCAGTGAAGCGACAGATGGCTACACCTTC | CASSEATDGYTF | . | TRBV2 | . | TRBJ1-2
TGTGCCAGCAGCTTGGGGACTAGCGCCTACAATGAGCAGTTCTTC | CASSLGTSAYNEQFF | TRBD2 | TRBV7-3 | . | TRBJ2-1
TGTGCCAGCAGCCAAGATCAGGCAGCCAATCAGCCCCAGCATTTT | CASSQDQAANQPQHF | . | TRBV4-2 | . | TRBJ1-5
TGTGCCAGCAGCGCAGGGACAGGGGAATCAGAGACCCAGTACTTC | CASSAGTGESETQYF | TRBD1 | TRBV9 | once | TRBJ2-5
TGTGCCAGCAGCCAAACCGGGACAGCTAAAAACATTCAGTACTTC | CASSQTGTAKNIQYF | TRBD1 | TRBV3-1/TRBV3-2 | . | TRBJ2-4
TGTGCCAGCAGCTCGACTAGCGTCTCCTACGAGCAGTACTTC | CASSSTSVSYEQYF | TRBD2 | TRBV7-9 | . | TRBJ2-7
TGTGCCAGCAGTTACTCGATTGGGGGACTAGCGGGAGAGCAGTACTTC | CASSYSIGGLAGEQYF | TRBD2 | TRBV6-6 | once | TRBJ2-7
TGTGCCAGCAGCGGACAGGGGTTCACCGGGGAGCTGTTTTTT | CASSGQGFTGELFF | TRBD1 | TRBV13 | . | TRBJ2-2
TGTGCCAGCAGTCACAGGGACAGAGAGACCCAGTACTTC | CASSHRDRETQYF | TRBD1 | TRBV6-5 | . | TRBJ2-5
TGTGCCAGCAGTGAGATGGGACTGAACTCCTACGAGCAGTACTTC | CASSEMGLNSYEQYF | . | TRBV6-1 | . | TRBJ2-7
TGTGCCAGCAGCCCCCAGGGGTTAGGCGAGACCCAGTACTTC | CASSPQGLGETQYF | . | TRBV7-9 | . | TRBJ2-5
TGTGCCAGCAGCTTCTTTTCAGCTAGCTCCTACGAGCAGTACTTC | CASSFFSASSYEQYF | . | TRBV7-9 | . | TRBJ2-7
TGTGCCAGCAGCGGGAGCGGGGGGGCCGGGGAGCTGTTTTTT | CASSGSGGAGELFF | TRBD2 | TRBV5-4 | . | TRBJ2-2
TGTGCCAGCAGCTTACTCAAGCGTAACTACAATGAGCAGTTCTTC | CASSLLKRNYNEQFF | . | TRBV5-4 | . | TRBJ2-1
TGTGCCAGCAGTCAGATAGGGACTAGCGGGACAAACACCGGGGAGCTGTTTTTT | CASSQIGTSGTNTGELFF | TRBD2 | TRBV4-2 | . | TRBJ2-2
TGTGCCAGCCGGGACAGGGCGAGCGGGGAGCTAGCTGATACGCAGTATTTT | CASRDRASGELADTQYF | TRBD1 | TRBV5-4 | . | TRBJ2-3
TGTGCCAGCAGTTCCGACTCCGGGACAGGAGGGTCCACTGAAGCTTTCTTT | CASSSDSGTGGSTEAFF | TRBD1 | TRBV27 | . | TRBJ1-1
TGTGCCAGCAGCATGGCGGCAACCCAAGAGACCCAGTACTTC | CASSMAATQETQYF | . | TRBV7-2 | . | TRBJ2-5
TGTGCCAGCAGCAGGGACAGGGGCAGCCTGTTTTTT | CASSRDRGSLFF | TRBD1 | TRBV5-8 | . | TRBJ1-4
TGTGCCAGCAGCCCGTGGACAGACATGAACACCGGGGAGCTGTTTTTT | CASSPWTDMNTGELFF | . | TRBV13 | . | TRBJ2-2
TGCAGCGTCCTAGTTGGTTCTCCTGGGGCCAACGTCCTGACTTTC | CSVLVGSPGANVLTF | . | TRBV29-1 | . | TRBJ2-6
TGTGCCACCAGCAGATCTTTGGACAGGATGAACACTGAAGCTTTCTTT | CATSRSLDRMNTEAFF | TRBD1 | TRBV15 | . | TRBJ1-1
TGTGCCAGCAGTGCGACGAGGAACTCTGGAAACACCATATATTTT | CASSATRNSGNTIYF | . | TRBV2 | . | TRBJ1-3
TGTGCCAGCAGTGAAAGGGGGCTCTCGGGGACCTACGAGCAGTACTTC | CASSERGLSGTYEQYF | TRBD1 | TRBV6-1 | . | TRBJ2-7
TGCACTACGGAGGGCCTAGACACTGAAGCTTTCTTT | CTTEGLDTEAFF | . | TRBV29-1 | . | TRBJ1-1
TGTGCCACCAGTGCAGGGACTAGCGGCTACAATGAGCAGTTCTTC | CATSAGTSGYNEQFF | TRBD2 | TRBV24-1 | . | TRBJ2-1
TGTGCCAGCAGCCTACCGGGACAGGGGTCCTATAATTCACCCCTCCACTTT | CASSLPGQGSYNSPLHF | TRBD1 | TRBV4-2 | . | TRBJ1-6
TGCGCCAGCAGCCACAGACGCACAGATACGCAGTATTTT | CASSHRRTDTQYF | . | TRBV5-1 | . | TRBJ2-3
TGCGCCAGCAGCCAAGTGGGAGTATTCACCGGGGAGCTGTTTTTT | CASSQVGVFTGELFF | . | TRBV4-1 | . | TRBJ2-2
TGCAGTGCTAGGAACACAGGGGAAGCTTTCTTT | CSARNTGEAFF | . | TRBV20-1 | . | TRBJ1-1